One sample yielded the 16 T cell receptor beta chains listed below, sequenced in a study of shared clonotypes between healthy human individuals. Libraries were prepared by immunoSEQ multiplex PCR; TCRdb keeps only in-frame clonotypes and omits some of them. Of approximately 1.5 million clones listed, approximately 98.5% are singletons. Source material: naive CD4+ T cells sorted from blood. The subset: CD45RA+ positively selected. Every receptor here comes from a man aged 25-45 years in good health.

This CDR3 is CASTGRRELNTEAFF. The CDR3 region has the DNA TGTGCCAGTACAGGGCGGAGAGAACTGAACACTGAAGCTTTCTTT. The chain employs TRBV19 and TRBJ1-1; a possible D gene is TRBD1 (5 bases). Trimming pared 7 bases from V and 0 bases from J, leaving 15 bases between. Per the germline V gene, CDR1 is LNHDA and CDR2 is SQIVND (reference sequence). This CDR3 is 15 amino acids long.

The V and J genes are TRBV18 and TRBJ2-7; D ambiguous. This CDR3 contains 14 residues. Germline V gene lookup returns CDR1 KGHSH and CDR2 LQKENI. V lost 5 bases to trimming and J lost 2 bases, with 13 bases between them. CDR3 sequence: CASSRNNRAYEQYF. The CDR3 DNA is TGTGCCAGCTCAAGAAATAATAGGGCCTACGAGCAGTACTTC.

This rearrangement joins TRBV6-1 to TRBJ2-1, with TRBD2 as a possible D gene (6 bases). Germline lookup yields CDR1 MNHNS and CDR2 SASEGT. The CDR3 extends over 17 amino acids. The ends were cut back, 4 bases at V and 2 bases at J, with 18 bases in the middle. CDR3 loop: CASSGLSRDLTYNEQFF. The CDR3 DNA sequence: TGTGCCAGCAGTGGACTGTCCCGGGACTTGACCTACAATGAGCAGTTCTTC.

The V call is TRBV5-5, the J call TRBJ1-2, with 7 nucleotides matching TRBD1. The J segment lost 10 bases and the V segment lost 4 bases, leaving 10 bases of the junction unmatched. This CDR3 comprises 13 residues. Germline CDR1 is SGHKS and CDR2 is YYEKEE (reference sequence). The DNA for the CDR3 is TGTGCCAGCAGCCCCGGGACAGTTTCTCCCTACACCTTC. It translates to CASSPGTVSPYTF.

The CDR3 spells CASSSAGTSYEQYF. The CDR3 coding sequence is TGTGCCAGCAGCTCAGCGGGTACCTCCTACGAGCAGTACTTC. This chain joins TRBV7-2 and TRBJ2-7; D might be TRBD2 (6 bases). The CDR3 runs 14 residues. V lost 4 bases to trimming and J lost 0 bases, with 10 bases between them. Germline V gives CDR1 SGHTA, CDR2 FQGNSA.

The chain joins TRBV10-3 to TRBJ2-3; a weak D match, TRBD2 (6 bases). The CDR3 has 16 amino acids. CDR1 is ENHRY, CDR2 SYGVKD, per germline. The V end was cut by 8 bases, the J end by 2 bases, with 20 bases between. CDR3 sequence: CAIGGSGGANTDTQYF. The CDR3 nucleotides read TGTGCCATCGGGGGGAGTGGGGGAGCCAACACAGATACGCAGTATTTT.

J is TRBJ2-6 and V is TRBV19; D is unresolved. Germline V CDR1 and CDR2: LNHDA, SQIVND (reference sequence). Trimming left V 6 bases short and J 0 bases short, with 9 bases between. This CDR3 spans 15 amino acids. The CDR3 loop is CASSLTASGANVLTF. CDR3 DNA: TGTGCCAGTAGCTTGACTGCCTCTGGGGCCAACGTCCTGACTTTC.

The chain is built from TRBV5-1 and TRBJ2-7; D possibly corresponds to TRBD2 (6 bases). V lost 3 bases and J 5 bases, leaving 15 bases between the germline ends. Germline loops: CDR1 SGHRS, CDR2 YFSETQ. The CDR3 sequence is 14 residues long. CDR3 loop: CASSWGLLSDEQYF. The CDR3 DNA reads TGCGCCAGCAGCTGGGGACTCCTAAGCGACGAGCAGTACTTC. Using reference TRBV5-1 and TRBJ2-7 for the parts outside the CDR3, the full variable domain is KAGVTQTPRYLIKTRGQQVTLSCSPISGHRSVSWYQQTPGQGLQFLFEYFSETQRNKGNFPGRFSGRQFSNSRSEMNVSTLELGDSALYLCASSWGLLSDEQYFGPGTRLTVT.

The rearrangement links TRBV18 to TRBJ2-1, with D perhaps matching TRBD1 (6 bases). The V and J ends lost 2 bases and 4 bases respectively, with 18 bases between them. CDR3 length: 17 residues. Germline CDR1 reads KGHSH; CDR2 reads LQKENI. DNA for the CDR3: TGTGCCAGCTCACCAGGTATCGGCAGGGGCCTATACAATGAGCAGTTCTTC. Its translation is CASSPGIGRGLYNEQFF.

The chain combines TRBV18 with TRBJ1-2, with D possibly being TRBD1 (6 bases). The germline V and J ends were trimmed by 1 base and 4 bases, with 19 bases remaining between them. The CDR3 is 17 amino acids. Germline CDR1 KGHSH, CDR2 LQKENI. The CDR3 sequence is CASSPRSRGQVFYGYTF. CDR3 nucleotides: TGTGCCAGCTCACCACGGTCCAGGGGTCAGGTCTTCTATGGCTACACCTTC. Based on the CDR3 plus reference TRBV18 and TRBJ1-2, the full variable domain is NAGVMQNPRHLVRRRGQEARLRCSPMKGHSHVYWYRQLPEEGLKFMVYLQKENIIDESGMPKERFSAEFPKEGPSILRIQQVVRGDSAAYFCASSPRSRGQVFYGYTFGSGTRLTVV.

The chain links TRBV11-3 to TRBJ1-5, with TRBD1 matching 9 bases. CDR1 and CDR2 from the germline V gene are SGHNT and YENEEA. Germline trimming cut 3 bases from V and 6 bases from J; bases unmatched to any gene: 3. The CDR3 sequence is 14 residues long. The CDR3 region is CASSFPGQGQPQHF. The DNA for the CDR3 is TGTGCCAGCAGCTTTCCGGGACAGGGTCAGCCCCAGCATTTT.

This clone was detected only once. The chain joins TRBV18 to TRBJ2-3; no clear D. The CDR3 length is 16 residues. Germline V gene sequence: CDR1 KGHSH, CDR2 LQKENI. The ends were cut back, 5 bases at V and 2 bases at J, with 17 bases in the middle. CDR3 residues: CASSISRPASTDTQYF. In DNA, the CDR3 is TGTGCCAGCTCAATTAGCCGTCCGGCATCCACAGATACGCAGTATTTT. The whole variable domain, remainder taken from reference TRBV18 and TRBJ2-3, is NAGVMQNPRHLVRRRGQEARLRCSPMKGHSHVYWYRQLPEEGLKFMVYLQKENIIDESGMPKERFSAEFPKEGPSILRIQQVVRGDSAAYFCASSISRPASTDTQYFGPGTRLTVL.

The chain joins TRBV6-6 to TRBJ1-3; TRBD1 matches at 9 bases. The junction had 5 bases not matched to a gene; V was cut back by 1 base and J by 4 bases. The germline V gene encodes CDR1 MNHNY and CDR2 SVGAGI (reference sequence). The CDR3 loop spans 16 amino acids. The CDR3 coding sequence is TGTGCCAGCAGTTACTTACAGGGGGCGGGAGGAAACACCATATATTTT. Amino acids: CASSYLQGAGGNTIYF.

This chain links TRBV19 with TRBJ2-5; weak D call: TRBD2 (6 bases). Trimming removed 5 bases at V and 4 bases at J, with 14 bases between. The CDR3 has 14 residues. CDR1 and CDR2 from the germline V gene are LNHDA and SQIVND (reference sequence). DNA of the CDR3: TGTGCCAGTAGTTTAGGGACTTCTCCAGAGACCCAGTACTTC. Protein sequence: CASSLGTSPETQYF.

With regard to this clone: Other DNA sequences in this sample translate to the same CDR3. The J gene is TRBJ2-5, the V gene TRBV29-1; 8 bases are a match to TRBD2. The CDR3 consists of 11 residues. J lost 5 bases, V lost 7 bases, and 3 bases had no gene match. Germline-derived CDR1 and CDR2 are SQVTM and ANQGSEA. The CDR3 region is CSGREGETQYF. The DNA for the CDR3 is TGCAGCGGACGGGAGGGCGAGACCCAGTACTTC.

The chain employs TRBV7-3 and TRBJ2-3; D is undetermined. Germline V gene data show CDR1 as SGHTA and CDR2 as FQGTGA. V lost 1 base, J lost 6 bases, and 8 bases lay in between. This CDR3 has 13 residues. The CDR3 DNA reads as TGTGCCAGCAGCTTAAATTCCGCGGATACGCAGTATTTT. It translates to CASSLNSADTQYF.